Sequencing of this T cell receptor beta chain was carried out in a study of metastatic and nonmetastatic thyroid tumors. Study background: Across peripheral blood and tumor or nodule tissue samples taken from malignant and benign thyroid patients, the repertoires were compared with one another.

Per the original methods: Construction of a distant-metastasis classifier for papillary thyroid cancer relied on CDR3 differences across clinicopathological groups. TCRdb re-called the PCR reads through MiXCR. V and J calls and clone size were set by TCRdb, not the authors. Found here are 20,000 to 30,000 clones, under 15% of them singletons; the top ten hold roughly 3.3%. V dropped 1 base and J dropped 2 bases, with 15 bases sitting between them. Germline V gives CDR1 GTSNPN, CDR2 SVGIG (reference sequence). This CDR3 has 16 amino acids. Study-level findings and limits: Reportedly, malignant thyroid tumors had significantly higher TCR beta diversity than benign nodules, in blood and tumor.

All patients reached thyroid surgery having received no treatment beforehand. Points on this clone: Its antigen is unknown.

The sample consisted of blood. The clonotype comes from a female donor with papillary thyroid cancer or a benign thyroid nodule (not recorded which). Some clones in this sample may be carry-over from other donors' samples. This chain joins TRBV30 and TRBJ1-5; D not resolved. CDR3 DNA sequence: TGTGCCTGGAGTGGCCCCACATTGTTGCGCAATCAGCCCCAGCATTTT. It translates to CAWSGPTLLRNQPQHF. Full variable domain (rest looked up from reference TRBV30 and TRBJ1-5): SQTIHQWPATLVQPVGSPLSLECTVEGTSNPNLYWYRQAAGRGLQLLFYSVGIGQISSEVPQNLSASRPQDRQFILSSKKLLLSDSGFYLCAWSGPTLLRNQPQHFGDGTRLSIL.